Each of the 29 T cell receptor beta chains below was sequenced from the same sample in a study of CD8 T cells in ankylosing spondylitis. TCRdb re-derived calls from the 5' RACE reads in MiXCR, one entry per CDR3 protein. The sample includes roughly 440,000 distinct CDR3 sequences, 15% to 20% of them seen just once. No antigen has been identified for these receptors. Study-wide points: Among TCR beta sequences, a motif of roughly 8 highly homologous variants appeared characteristic of ankylosing spondylitis blood.

The sequenced sample was blood, either unsorted or a sorted T cell fraction (not recorded which). The source is a male donor with ankylosing spondylitis.

This clonotype was observed a handful of times. The CDR3 spells CASSLSFSTDTQYF. The CDR3 DNA reads as TGTGCCAGCAGTTTATCTTTTTCCACAGATACGCAGTATTTT. The chain recombines TRBV12-3 or TRBV12-4 with TRBJ2-3; D is uncertain. The CDR3 contains 14 residues. Trimming left V 2 bases short and J 2 bases short, with 8 bases between.

This clonotype appeared a single time. J is TRBJ1-1 and V is TRBV18, with a tentative D call TRBD1 (6 bases). This CDR3 contains 15 residues. V dropped 2 bases and J dropped 0 bases, with 10 bases sitting between them. Germline-derived CDR1 and CDR2 are KGHSH and LQKENI. The CDR3 nucleotides are TGTGCCAGCTCACCAGGACAGTTATTGAACACTGAAGCTTTCTTT. Protein sequence: CASSPGQLLNTEAFF.

The V call is TRBV20-1, the J call TRBJ1-1; D may be TRBD1 (6 bases). The V gene lost 2 bases and the J gene lost 1 base, with 14 bases spanning the gap. The CDR3 consists of 15 residues. Germline V gives CDR1 DFQATT, CDR2 SNEGSKA (reference sequence). The CDR3 DNA reads as TGCAGTGCTAGATTGGGGGGGGCCGGGAACACTGAAGCTTTCTTT. Translated: CSARLGGAGNTEAFF.

In this sample, this clonotype turned up a few times. The CDR3 here is CSVRTDNTEAFF. The CDR3 coding sequence is TGCAGCGTTCGGACGGACAACACTGAAGCTTTCTTT. V gene TRBV29-1 combines with J gene TRBJ1-1, with no clear D. CDR3 size: 12 residues. Trimming removed 5 bases from V and 2 bases from J, with 9 bases in between. Germline CDR1 is SQVTM and CDR2 is ANQGSEA.

In this sample, this clonotype turned up a few times. The V and J genes are TRBV5-1 and TRBJ2-1, with TRBD2 as a possible D gene (5 bases). This CDR3 region has 14 residues. Trimming left V 0 bases short and J 10 bases short, with 14 bases between. The germline V gene has CDR1 SGHRS and CDR2 YFSETQ. CDR3 in amino acids: CASSLEGRGREQFF. Written as DNA, the CDR3 is TGCGCCAGCAGCTTGGAGGGTCGGGGAAGAGAGCAGTTCTTC.

In nucleotides, the CDR3 is TGCGCCAGCAGCTGGTTGGTTGGGTACAATGAGCAGTTCTTC. Translated, it gives CASSWLVGYNEQFF. The chain joins TRBV5-1 to TRBJ2-1; D is uncertain. V was shortened by 3 bases and J by 4 bases, with 11 bases between the two germline ends. The CDR3 extends over 14 amino acids. Germline assignment: CDR1 SGHRS and CDR2 YFSETQ. Looking up the rest from reference TRBV5-1 and TRBJ2-1 gives the full variable domain: KAGVTQTPRYLIKTRGQQVTLSCSPISGHRSVSWYQQTPGQGLQFLFEYFSETQRNKGNFPGRFSGRQFSNSRSEMNVSTLELGDSALYLCASSWLVGYNEQFFGPGTRLTVL.

This chain links TRBV27 with TRBJ1-2, with D uncertain. Trimming took 4 bases from V and 6 from J, leaving 12 bases between them. Germline V CDR1 and CDR2: MNHEY, SMNVEV (reference sequence). The CDR3 is made up of 13 amino acids. The CDR3 DNA follows: TGTGCCAGCAGTTCTCAAGGTCCGGATGGCTACACCTTC. Its translation is CASSSQGPDGYTF.

This clonotype was counted only a few times. The chain is built from TRBV20-1 and TRBJ2-3; a possible D gene is TRBD2 (6 bases). The CDR3 extends over 10 amino acids. In germline, CDR1 is DFQATT, CDR2 SNEGSKA (reference sequence). The CDR3 region is CRYHGGAQYF. CDR3 coding DNA: TGCAGGTACCACGGCGGGGCGCAGTATTTT.

The gene calls are TRBV6-5 and TRBJ1-1; D may be TRBD1 (6 bases). The CDR3 length is 14 residues. Germline assignment: CDR1 MNHEY and CDR2 SVGAGI. With 2 bases removed from V and 4 bases from J, the gap between germline ends came to 11 bases. Here the CDR3 DNA reads TGTGCCAGCAGTTACGCCAGGGGTGGCACTGAAGCTTTCTTT. Its translation is CASSYARGGTEAFF.

V is TRBV12-3 or TRBV12-4 and J is TRBJ1-1, with 10 bases aligning to TRBD1. Germline trimming cut 5 bases from V and 5 bases from J; bases unmatched to any gene: 5. CDR3 length equals 14 residues. CDR3 DNA: TGTGCCAGCAGTCCTTGGACAGGGGGAACTGAAGCTTTCTTT. This sequence encodes CASSPWTGGTEAFF.

This clonotype occurred a few times. This chain connects TRBV7-9 to TRBJ2-5; maybe TRBD2 (5 bases). This CDR3 region has 15 residues. V lost 2 bases and J lost 2, with 12 bases in between. The germline gives CDR1 SEHNR, CDR2 FQNEAQ (reference sequence). Here the CDR3 reads CASSLKGSGQETQYF. The CDR3 DNA reads TGTGCCAGCAGCTTAAAGGGTTCGGGGCAAGAGACCCAGTACTTC.

The chain links TRBV7-2 to TRBJ2-2; D call uncertain. CDR1 and CDR2 (germline): SGHTA, FQGNSA. The CDR3 totals 16 residues. With 5 bases removed from V and 4 bases from J, the gap between germline ends came to 17 bases. The CDR3 spells CASSLKPGLVTGELFF. The CDR3 DNA sequence: TGTGCCAGCAGCCTCAAACCGGGCCTAGTCACCGGGGAGCTGTTTTTT. The complete variable domain, with remaining parts taken from reference TRBV7-2 and TRBJ2-2, reads GAGVSQSPSNKVTEKGKDVELRCDPISGHTALYWYRQSLGQGLEFLIYFQGNSAPDKSGLPSDRFSAERTGGSVSTLTIQRTQQEDSAVYLCASSLKPGLVTGELFFGEGSRLTVL.

J is TRBJ2-4 and V is TRBV27, with unresolved D. CDR1 is MNHEY, CDR2 SMNVEV, per germline (reference sequence). The CDR3 length is 16 residues. V was cut by 0 bases and J by 0 bases, with 9 bases left in between. The CDR3 region is CASSLSWSPAKNIQYF. DNA for the CDR3: TGTGCCAGCAGTTTATCGTGGAGTCCAGCCAAAAACATTCAGTACTTC.

This clonotype was counted only a few times. The chain recombines TRBV4-2 with TRBJ1-2, with unresolved D. The V gene's germline CDR1 is LGHNA and CDR2 YNFKEQ. This CDR3 is 14 amino acids long. The germline V and J ends were trimmed by 2 bases and 9 bases, with 16 bases remaining between them. CDR3: CASSQIREGDRYTF. The CDR3, as DNA: TGTGCCAGCAGCCAAATTCGTGAAGGAGATCGCTACACCTTC.

This clonotype appeared a few times. As DNA, the CDR3 is TGTGCCGCCGGGTCAAGGAGCAATGAGCAGTTCTTC. Its protein is CAAGSRSNEQFF. This chain uses TRBV24-1 with TRBJ2-1; no clear D. V was shortened by 12 bases and J by 6 bases, with 14 bases between the two germline ends. CDR3 size: 12 residues. Germline assignment: CDR1 KGHDR and CDR2 SFDVKD.

This clonotype was counted a few times. The CDR3 DNA reads as TGTGCCAGCAGCCTTAGTTCGGTCACTGAAGCTTTCTTT. This translates into CASSLSSVTEAFF. The rearrangement links TRBV6-1 to TRBJ1-1; D unresolved. V was trimmed by 6 bases and J by 4 bases, leaving 12 bases between them. Per the germline V gene, CDR1 is MNHNS and CDR2 is SASEGT. This CDR3 is built from 13 residues.

The chain links TRBV7-9 to TRBJ1-2; D is perhaps TRBD1 (5 bases). The length of the CDR3 is 15 residues. CDR1 SEHNR and CDR2 FQNEAQ come from the germline V gene (reference sequence). Trimming left V 2 bases short and J 3 bases short, with 13 bases between. The CDR3 DNA sequence: TGTGCCAGCAGCTTAACGGGAGGGACGGACTATGGCTACACCTTC. Translating gives CASSLTGGTDYGYTF. The full variable domain, in which reference TRBV7-9 and TRBJ1-2 provide the parts outside the CDR3, is DTGVSQNPRHKITKRGQNVTFRCDPISEHNRLYWYRQTLGQGPEFLTYFQNEAQLEKSRLLSDRFSAERPKGSFSTLEIQRTEQGDSAMYLCASSLTGGTDYGYTFGSGTRLTVV.

This clonotype was found many times. The J gene is TRBJ2-3, the V gene TRBV7-6; 9 bases match TRBD2. Looked up from germline, CDR1 is SGHVS and CDR2 is FNYEAQ. The V and J ends lost 2 bases and 2 bases, in that order; junction bases with no gene match: 17. The CDR3 runs to 20 residues. CDR3 sequence: CASSLKAGPPGTSITDTQYF. CDR3 coding DNA: TGTGCCAGCAGCTTAAAGGCCGGACCCCCCGGGACTAGCATCACAGATACGCAGTATTTT.

V and J are TRBV20-1 and TRBJ2-5; D ambiguous. The CDR3 loop spans 14 amino acids. The germline V gene has CDR1 DFQATT and CDR2 SNEGSKA (reference sequence). The V gene lost 5 bases and the J gene lost 5 bases, with 18 bases spanning the gap. The CDR3 DNA sequence: TGCAGTGCTCTTACACCCCGGTCTTCGGAGACCCAGTACTTC. Translated: CSALTPRSSETQYF.

This clonotype has at least ten counts. This chain links TRBV11-2 with TRBJ2-1; 11 bases map to TRBD2. CDR1 and CDR2 from the germline V gene are SGHAT and FQNNGV. V lost 5 bases, J lost 3 bases, and 6 bases stayed unmatched. The CDR3 extends over 16 amino acids. Here the CDR3 reads CASSPTLAGGYNEQFF. In nucleotides, the CDR3 is TGTGCCAGCAGCCCAACCCTAGCGGGGGGCTACAATGAGCAGTTCTTC.

The chain has TRBV12-3 or TRBV12-4 and TRBJ1-2; 10 bases fit TRBD1. The V segment lost 4 bases and the J segment 6 bases; nucleotides outside the gene matches: 11. This CDR3 is 16 amino acids long. CDR3 region: CASSSSQSGTGDGYTF. The CDR3 DNA is TGTGCCAGCAGTTCCTCTCAATCCGGGACAGGGGATGGCTACACCTTC.

The J gene is TRBJ2-7, the V gene TRBV10-3, with 7 bases that match TRBD2. Germline trimming cut 4 bases from V and 3 bases from J; bases unmatched to any gene: 6. The germline V gene has CDR1 ENHRY and CDR2 SYGVKD. This CDR3 region has 14 residues. CDR3 residues: CAISAVGGDYEQYF. The DNA of the CDR3 is TGTGCCATCAGTGCGGTTGGGGGGGACTACGAGCAGTACTTC.

This clonotype was counted a few times. The J gene is TRBJ1-5, the V gene TRBV29-1, with 8 positions matching TRBD1. V shed 4 bases and J 7 bases; nucleotides not matched to a gene: 6. Germline CDR1 and CDR2: SQVTM and ANQGSEA. The CDR3 totals 13 residues. Here the CDR3 reads CSVASGGEQPQHF. In DNA form, the CDR3 reads TGCAGCGTTGCGTCAGGGGGCGAGCAGCCCCAGCATTTT.

The J gene is TRBJ1-1, the V gene TRBV4-2; D perhaps matches TRBD1 (6 bases). V was pared by 3 bases and J by 8 bases, with 22 bases between. The V gene's germline CDR1 is LGHNA and CDR2 YNFKEQ. This CDR3 contains 16 residues. CDR3 coding DNA: TGTGCCAGCAGCCAGGGGTATGGGGGCCCTAACGTAGAAGCTTTCTTT. Its translation: CASSQGYGGPNVEAFF.

V usage is TRBV28 and J usage is TRBJ1-2, with D hard to call. V shed 5 bases and J shed 8 bases, with 12 bases lying between them. This CDR3 region has 12 residues. In germline, CDR1 is MDHEN, CDR2 SYDVKM. CDR3 in amino acids: CASSPSVRGYTF. CDR3 nucleotides: TGTGCCAGCAGTCCCAGCGTGAGAGGCTACACCTTC.

This clonotype showed up just a few times. CDR3 in amino acids: CASSLEGNNEKLFF. CDR3 DNA sequence: TGCGCCAGCAGCTTGGAGGGGAATAATGAAAAACTGTTTTTT. This chain joins TRBV5-1 and TRBJ1-4; TRBD1 might be the D (5 bases). The V and J ends lost 0 bases and 4 bases respectively, with 7 bases between them. Germline-derived CDR1 and CDR2 are SGHRS and YFSETQ. There are 14 residues in the CDR3. Using reference TRBV5-1 and TRBJ1-4 for the parts outside the CDR3, the full variable domain is KAGVTQTPRYLIKTRGQQVTLSCSPISGHRSVSWYQQTPGQGLQFLFEYFSETQRNKGNFPGRFSGRQFSNSRSEMNVSTLELGDSALYLCASSLEGNNEKLFFGSGTQLSVL.

This clonotype was counted many times. V is TRBV4-2 and J is TRBJ2-3, with D unresolved. Looked up from germline, CDR1 is LGHNA and CDR2 is YNFKEQ. The CDR3 covers 14 residues. The V gene lost 0 bases and the J gene lost 2 bases, with 6 bases spanning the gap. In DNA form, the CDR3 reads TGTGCCAGCAGCCAAGAAACAGCCACAGATACGCAGTATTTT. Protein sequence: CASSQETATDTQYF.

V is TRBV24-1 and J is TRBJ2-1; a possible D gene is TRBD1 (5 bases). The germline V gene encodes CDR1 KGHDR and CDR2 SFDVKD. The V and J ends lost 9 bases and 5 bases respectively, with 10 bases between them. The CDR3 is 12 amino acids. CDR3 nucleotides: TGTGCCACCGCAGGGCAGCACAATGAGCAGTTCTTC. It codes for CATAGQHNEQFF.

This clonotype was counted many times. The V gene is TRBV10-2, the J gene TRBJ1-3, with 7 positions matching TRBD1. The CDR3 consists of 14 residues. V lost 7 bases, J lost 4 bases, and 7 bases stayed unmatched. CDR1 is WSHSY, CDR2 SAAADI, per germline. CDR3 nucleotides: TGCGCCAGCATTGGGACAGTAGGCGGAAACACCATATATTTT. It codes for CASIGTVGGNTIYF.